The 10 T cell receptor beta chains below all came from one sample that was sequenced in a study of T cells in Graves' hyperthyroidism and ophthalmopathy. Regions amplified from RNA transcripts were the TCR beta CDR3 regions. The HTBI primer set was used in a first-round RT-PCR of the TCR CDR3. One entry per CDR3 protein results from TCRdb running MiXCR on the multiplex PCR reads. The sample yields about 600,000 distinct CDR3 sequences, around 15% seen once. Sequencing was carried out using blood. The receptors shown here come from a woman between 35 and 50 years old with Graves' ophthalmopathy.

The chain links TRBV3-1 to TRBJ2-5; D not certain. Looked up from germline, CDR1 is LGHDT and CDR2 is YNNKEL (reference sequence). V dropped 1 base and J dropped 1 base, with 7 bases sitting between them. This CDR3 spans 14 amino acids. This CDR3 is CASSQAASQETQYF. The CDR3 DNA reads TGTGCCAGCAGCCAAGCGGCCTCCCAAGAGACCCAGTACTTC.

The table lists this clonotype with many counts. The rearrangement links TRBV20-1 to TRBJ2-7; TRBD2 aligns across 8 bases. V was pared by 1 base and J by 5 bases, with 10 bases of the junction left unmatched. This CDR3 has 15 residues. CDR1 is DFQATT and CDR2 is SNEGSKA in the germline V gene (reference sequence). The CDR3 sequence: CSARGSTGLANEQYF. The CDR3 bases are TGCAGTGCTAGAGGTTCGACTGGACTAGCTAACGAGCAGTACTTC.

This clonotype has a handful of counts. This chain joins TRBV20-1 and TRBJ2-7, with D possibly matching TRBD1 (7 bases). The V and J ends lost 6 bases and 7 bases respectively, with 22 bases between them. Germline CDR1 and CDR2: DFQATT and SNEGSKA (reference sequence). CDR3 length equals 14 residues. The CDR3 DNA follows: TGCAGTGCGCAGAGACAGGGAGGTGTACGGGAGCAGTACTTC. Translation gives CSAQRQGGVREQYF.

This clonotype has a count of ten or more. This sequence joins TRBV5-1 and TRBJ2-1, with a weak D call TRBD2 (5 bases). The germline V gene encodes CDR1 SGHRS and CDR2 YFSETQ. Trimming left V 2 bases short and J 0 bases short, with 9 bases between. The CDR3 runs to 15 residues. The CDR3 region is CASSFDYSSYNEQFF. The DNA of the CDR3 is TGCGCCAGCAGCTTCGACTACAGCTCCTACAATGAGCAGTTCTTC.

The rearrangement links TRBV6-2 or TRBV6-3 to TRBJ2-2, with D perhaps assigned TRBD1 or TRBD2 (5 bases each). Per the germline V gene, CDR1 is MNHEY and CDR2 is SVGEGT. The CDR3 runs to 15 residues. V lost 3 bases and J lost 1, with 9 bases in between. This chain's CDR3 is CASSYGTKNTGELFF. The CDR3 DNA reads as TGTGCCAGCAGTTATGGGACCAAGAACACCGGGGAGCTGTTTTTT.

This clonotype was seen ten or more times. This chain's CDR3 is CASSSSESGELFF. The CDR3, as DNA: TGTGCCAGCAGCTCCTCAGAGTCCGGGGAGCTGTTTTTT. The rearrangement uses TRBV11-1 and TRBJ2-2; no clear D gene. The germline V gene encodes CDR1 SGHAT and CDR2 FQDESV (reference sequence). Trimming pared 4 bases from V and 6 bases from J, leaving 9 bases between. The CDR3 covers 13 residues. The full variable domain, its missing parts supplied by reference TRBV11-1 and TRBJ2-2, is EAEVAQSPRYKITEKSQAVAFWCDPISGHATLYWYRQILGQGPELLVQFQDESVVDDSQLPKDRFSAERLKGVDSTLKIQPAELGDSAMYLCASSSSESGELFFGEGSRLTVL.

This clonotype has ten or more counts. This sequence joins TRBV18 and TRBJ1-1, with D possibly being TRBD1 (6 bases). The CDR3 runs to 14 residues. Germline CDR1 KGHSH, CDR2 LQKENI. Between the trimmed V and J ends, which lost 5 bases and 1 base, there was a span of 11 bases. The CDR3 DNA reads as TGTGCCAGCTCAGGACGGACAGCGAACACTGAAGCTTTCTTT. Its protein is CASSGRTANTEAFF.

This clonotype showed up just a few times. The gene calls are TRBV24-1 and TRBJ2-1; 8 positions match TRBD2. Germline loops: CDR1 KGHDR, CDR2 SFDVKD. The junction had 9 bases not matched to a gene; V was cut back by 2 bases and J by 4 bases. The CDR3 covers 17 residues. CDR3 nucleotide sequence: TGTGCCACCAGTGATTCCCACGGGAGGGCCCCTTACAATGAGCAGTTCTTC. This codes for CATSDSHGRAPYNEQFF.

This clonotype was picked up many times. The DNA of the CDR3 is TGTGCCAGCAGCCCGCACGGGACGACCTACGAGCAGTACTTC. Translated: CASSPHGTTYEQYF. The rearrangement links TRBV7-9 to TRBJ2-7; D may correspond to TRBD1 or TRBD2 (5 bases each). Deletions cut 5 bases from V and 2 bases from J, with 13 bases between. CDR3 length: 14 amino acids. Germline V gives CDR1 SEHNR, CDR2 FQNEAQ (reference sequence).

This chain connects TRBV9 to TRBJ2-4; TRBD2 agrees at 10 bases. V shed 0 bases, J shed 4 bases, and the junction held 13 bases outside the gene matches. Per the germline V gene, CDR1 is SGDLS and CDR2 is YYNGEE. This CDR3 contains 19 residues. The CDR3, as DNA: TGTGCCAGCAGCGTAGGAGCCAGCGGGGGGGGCCTCGGGAAAAACATTCAGTACTTC. Protein: CASSVGASGGGLGKNIQYF.